This TCR beta chain originates from a study of cytomegalovirus exposure and HLA in healthy donors (TCRdb year 2017). For context, the study as a whole: According to an earlier analysis of a few hundred of the donors, about 180 million T cells yielded 117 million unique TCR beta sequences and approximately 300 Gb of sequence data. A later genetic analysis took genome-wide SNP genotypes for about 60% of the roughly 670 donors and used that subset as a discovery cohort. The number of typed donors differed by locus: roughly 629-640 for A, B, C, DRB1 and DQB1; some 540 for DQA1; 600 to 610 for DPA1; and some 430 for DPB1. Among almost 400 genotyped donors of the cohort, an average of approximately 240,000 unique TCR beta nucleotide sequences were sequenced per donor, roughly 20% of them non-productive. Class I and class II HLA loci were covered by the typing at four-digit resolution. Roughly five DR-DQ haplotypes were handled as single units for association and clustering because linkage in the cohort was strong. Besides the first cohort of roughly 700 subjects, a separate validation cohort made up of roughly 120 different subjects was used. A later analysis re-analyzed previously published TCR beta repertoires from 600 to 850 donors and added high-resolution HLA genotyping to study TCR occurrence patterns. The aim of the study was to test whether cataloging public T cell receptors could identify signatures of past pathogen exposure. An earlier analysis of about 620 of the donors applied high-throughput TCR beta sequencing to assess whether each TCR beta V gene segment acted as functional or pseudogenic. Donor age, sex, ethnicity and CMV serostatus were compiled together with the repertoire data. An early release covering roughly 640 HLA-typed donors comprised approximately 290 gigabases of sequencing data and 65 million to 100 million unique TCR sequences. All discovery cohort repertoires had been generated on a single sequencing platform. Using immunosequencing, the study profiled T cell repertoires from fewer than 700 subjects and related those repertoires to cytomegalovirus serostatus. Of the 300 to 500 genotyped donors, roughly 76% were placed in the genetic ancestry cluster associated with self-reported Caucasian donors. To predict cytomegalovirus infection status, the study combined high-throughput TCR immunosequencing, statistical association of individual TCRs with disease status, and machine learning. In the later analysis, no new phenotypic data were used to find candidate immune exposures; instead, reliance was placed on TCR beta sequences and their occurrence across donors. Summary of the overall study and its limitations: In both the original and validation cohorts, the classifier was reported to diagnose cytomegalovirus status with high specificity and sensitivity. The authors suggested that the approach could potentially be generalized to other disease states and immunological phenotypes. In vitro tests confirmed that three of the cytomegalovirus-associated TCR beta chains recognize cytomegalovirus antigens. The presence/absence analyses assumed that sequencing depth was roughly uniform across donors, and that assumption may not be true. In this cohort, only TCR beta chains were sequenced, and detectable features were limited by the absence of alpha or paired-chain data. Compared with equally common non-associated chains, HLA-associated TCR beta chains in a later analysis were more clonally expanded and had lower generation probabilities. According to a later genetic analysis, donors in an Asian-associated ancestry cluster had fewer N-insertions in productive TCRs than the roughly 660-donor mean. A further reported finding was that TCR beta sequences accurately predicted the HLA-A and HLA-B alleles for most subjects in the first cohort. The study listed approximately 150 TCR beta chains as associated with cytomegalovirus. Most TCR sequences were seen in very few donors, while some public TCRs were found in many individuals. According to a later analysis, TCR association rates differed among HLA loci, with DRB1 alleles showing the most associated TCRs and HLA-C alleles showing the fewest. The only immune exposure information available for the cohort was CMV serostatus. The earlier analysis of 587 of the donors excluded 15 to 20 rarely observed V segments, including chromosome 9 orphons, because counts were too low. At a false discovery rate of 0.05, a later analysis linked approximately 18,000 TCR beta sequences to specific HLA alleles. Linkage disequilibrium might explain the correlated functional status among segregating V segments, but an unknown experimental factor could not be ruled out. When HLA alleles, especially DR and DQ, strongly co-occurred, attributing TCR associations to individual alleles was difficult. HLA typing was unavailable for some donors at each locus, so association tests used only the typed subset. In a later analysis, most CMV-associated TCR beta chains were found to appear HLA-restricted, with HLA associations seemingly driven largely by CMV exposure. Broadly in line with IMGT annotations, most TCR beta V segments showed up in productive rearrangements about 87% or about 30% of the time in an earlier analysis of around 600 of the donors. A cluster of highly shared sequence variants was judged likely to be a technical artifact of the sequencing pipeline. Several of the top co-occurrence clusters appeared to be linked to parvovirus B19, influenza, CMV and Epstein-Barr virus, according to a later analysis. In a later genetic analysis, a missense DCLRE1C variant was associated with V-gene and J-gene trimming of TCR beta chains, and the association was replicated in an independent cohort.

On this clone itself: There is no known antigen for this receptor. No much larger clone exists at a distance of one base, and base qualities are not known.

Library preparation used the immunoSEQ multiplex PCR assay. A mixture of 60 forward primers for TCR Vbeta segments and 13 reverse primers for TCR Jbeta segments was used in the multiplex PCR. The CDR3 region of rearranged TCR beta genes was amplified from genomic DNA with a multiplex PCR assay. The amplified TCR beta libraries were sequenced on the Illumina HiSeq System as 87-base-pair reads. As for how the authors treated the data: A later analysis counted tens of millions of unique TCR beta chains across the 650 to 700 repertoires, and roughly 11 million of these chains were shared by at least two donors. To remove PCR and sequencing errors, raw reads were error-corrected and collapsed into unique sequences using a nearest-neighbor algorithm that merged closely related sequences. CDR3 sequences were aligned to IMGT reference sequences to assign V, D and J gene segments. Each retained sequence needed at least a six-nucleotide match to both a V gene segment and a J gene segment. A rearrangement counted as productive if the CDR3 had no stop codons and remained in frame with V and J, and every other rearrangement counted as non-productive. CDR3 was defined according to IMGT convention as the region running from the second conserved V-encoded cysteine to the conserved J-encoded phenylalanine. Sequences without an unambiguous match to a single V gene segment were excluded from the earlier analysis of almost 600 of the donors. In an earlier analysis of some 590 of the donors, a V segment was called functional when productive rearrangements were above 56.7%, and segregating when the standard deviation between donors exceeded 5%. A statistical classification framework was built for diagnosing cytomegalovirus status from the catalog of TCR beta chain sequences. A later analysis assigned V and J genes by comparing TCR nucleotide sequences with IMGT/GENE-DB human TR gene sequences. A later analysis assigned CDR3 sequences and most-parsimonious VDJ recombination scenarios with the TCRdist pipeline. In a later analysis, every TCR beta chain was defined by the combination of its CDR3 amino acid sequence and its V-gene family, and reads without a unique V-gene family were dropped. As a way to deal with suspected cross-contamination and a sequencing artifact, a later analysis dropped 500 to 700 nucleotide sequences that were highly shared and had low generation probability. In a later analysis, a clonal expansion index was calculated for each public chain from normalized within-repertoire ranks of inferred template counts. A later analysis computed generation probabilities with a VDJ recombination model fitted to out-of-frame rearrangements, and checked the results against IGoR. A later analysis scored TCR-TCR, TCR-HLA and TCR-CMV co-occurrence with hypergeometric tests, applying a repertoire-size bias correction to TCR pairs. In a later analysis, false discovery rates were estimated by permuting HLA or CMV assignments 20 times. In a later analysis, co-occurring TCRs were grouped with DBSCAN, and TCRdist sequence similarity was added when clustering was performed within HLA-allele-positive subsets. Repertoires with fewer than 30,000 or more than 120,000 public chains, plus five repertoires with anomalous nucleotide sharing, were excluded from co-occurrence clustering. Held by TCRdb, this immuneACCESS table contains in-frame sequences only and omits some clones. Under half of the omission traces to an unresolved V gene where checked; the cause of the rest is unknown. Clone size and V and J calls were adopted from that table, with D and trimming inferred from the DNA. This sample is represented by 160,000 or so clones; 82% of them were singletons. The biggest ten clones account for over 8.5% of the sample.

The cohort consisted of 600 to 700 healthy bone marrow donors. All cohort members were sampled while nominally healthy, although unrecorded immune exposures were likely present. The donor tested CMV seropositive and was one of the 289 seropositive cohort members. Every donor gave a peripheral blood sample, and the peripheral blood mononuclear cells from that sample were used for TCR beta sequencing. The Qiagen DNeasy Blood Extraction Kit was used to extract genomic DNA from the blood cell samples. Sequencing was performed on PBMCs. The sequence was collected from a man aged 50-60 years in good health and CMV-seropositive.

In nucleotides, the sequence is TGTGCCAGCAGCTTCTTAGGACAGGAAGAGACCCAGTACTTC. Its amino acids are CASSFLGQEETQYF. The receptor chain draws on TRBV7-9 and TRBJ2-5; 7 middle bases align to TRBD1. The CDR3, from cysteine to phenylalanine, totals 14 residues. The sequence is cut down to CDR3 DNA, 42 bases in frame from base 1. In the germline V gene (reference sequence), CDR1 corresponds to SEHNR and CDR2 to FQNEAQ. Here V drops 3 bases and J drops 3 bases, and the junction holds 4 bases not matched to any gene.